This TCR beta chain came from a study of PD-L1 blockade in urothelial cancer. Looking at the study overall: Male sex and bladder-origin urothelial cancer were recorded for twenty-five of 29 patients. Anywhere from 0 to 3 prior chemotherapy regimens had been received by patients.

The CDR3 sequence is 16 residues long. The germline V gene encodes CDR1 SGHRS and CDR2 YFSETQ. Trimming cost V 2 bases and J 0 bases; bases outside gene matches: 6. This sample's time point: pretreatment peripheral blood. The assay was immunoSEQ multiplex PCR, and TCRdb's table has in-frame clones only and misses some. The repertoire holds about 70,000 clones, with roughly nine tenths as singletons. The sample in question was PBMCs, obtained around atezolizumab (anti-PD-L1) treatment. This TCR derives from a man in his 70s with urothelial cancer. The genes are TRBV5-1 and TRBJ2-3, with 7 bases that match TRBD2. CDR3 residues: CASSLRTRGSTDTQYF. In DNA form, the CDR3 reads TGCGCCAGCAGCTTAAGGACTAGAGGGAGCACAGATACGCAGTATTTT.